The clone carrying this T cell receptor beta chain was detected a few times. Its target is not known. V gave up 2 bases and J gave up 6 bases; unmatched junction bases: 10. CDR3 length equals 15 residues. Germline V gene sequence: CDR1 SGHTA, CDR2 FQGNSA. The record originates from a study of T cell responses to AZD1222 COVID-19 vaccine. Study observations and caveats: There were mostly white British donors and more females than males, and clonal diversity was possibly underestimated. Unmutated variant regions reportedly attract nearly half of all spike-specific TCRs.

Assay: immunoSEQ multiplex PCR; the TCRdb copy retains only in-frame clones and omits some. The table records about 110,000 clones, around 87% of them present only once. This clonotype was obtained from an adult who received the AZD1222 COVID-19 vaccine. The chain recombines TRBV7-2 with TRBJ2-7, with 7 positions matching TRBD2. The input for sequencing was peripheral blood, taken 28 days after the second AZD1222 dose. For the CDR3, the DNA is TGTGCCAGCAGCTTAATCGGCAGCGGGGTTGGCGAGCAGTACTTC. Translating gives CASSLIGSGVGEQYF.